This T cell receptor (beta chain) was recorded in a study of T cell responses to AZD1222 COVID-19 vaccine. This clone turned up a few times. The antigen is undetermined. Clones were read by immunoSEQ multiplex PCR, and TCRdb kept only the in-frame ones, dropping some. In the table there are 77,000 or so clones, 88% of which are singletons. Whole-study findings and limits: Nearly half of unique spike-specific TCRs reportedly avoided B.1.351 and B.1.1.7 mutated regions. Spike-specific TCR repertoires showed rising breadth and depth after two AZD1222 doses.

The germline V gene encodes CDR1 MNHEY and CDR2 SVGAGI. J lost 4 bases, V lost 4 bases, and 4 bases had no gene match. This CDR3 is 13 amino acids long. Source: peripheral blood, taken on day 0 of AZD1222 vaccination. This receptor was taken from an adult in good health. The chain employs TRBV6-5 and TRBJ2-7, with 7 nucleotides matching TRBD1. The CDR3 DNA reads as TGTGCCAGCAGTTCCAGACAGGGATACGAGCAGTACTTC. Amino acid sequence: CASSSRQGYEQYF.